This T cell receptor beta chain was sequenced for a study of blood T cell repertoires in COVID-19. Per germline, CDR1 MGHRA and CDR2 YSYEKL. The CDR3 totals 16 residues. Trimming took 4 bases from V and 0 from J; bases not matched to a gene: 8. In the original processing: Counts of nucleated cells, estimated from reference gene primer amplification, were obtained. Measured with immunoSEQ multiplex PCR; TCRdb has only the in-frame clones, and not every one. Clone size and the V and J calls come from that table; the DNA yielded D and trimming. The table has about 88,000 clones, more than 70% seen once; the top ten hold 14%.

The sequencing sample was made of peripheral blood. The V and J genes are TRBV4-1 and TRBJ2-5; 7 bases are a match to TRBD2. The sequence was obtained from a woman in her seventies with acute or convalescent COVID-19. DNA for the CDR3: TGCGCCAGCAGCCCCGGGTGGGGGGGGTACCAAGAGACCCAGTACTTC. Translating gives CASSPGWGGYQETQYF.